This T cell receptor (beta chain) was sequenced in a study of Graves' ophthalmopathy and Graves' hyperthyroidism. Study conclusions and caveats: Between ophthalmopathy and stable hyperthyroidism, a 13-signature model drew a separation with about 88% sensitivity and about 81% specificity. Ophthalmopathy progression predictions by the model showed roughly 77% specificity and approximately 67% sensitivity.

CDR3 size: 13 residues. Germline V CDR1 and CDR2: MDHEN, SYDVKM. No ophthalmopathy within 18 months of follow-up signified stable hyperthyroidism. Clinicians made diagnoses from clinical symptoms, serum thyroxine, TRAb, thyroid ultrasound and orbital computed tomography. CDR3 regions of TCR beta were amplified from RNA transcripts. Second-round multiplex PCR came after a first-round RT-PCR that employed HTBI primers. TCRdb fed the multiplex PCR reads into MiXCR, producing one record per CDR3 protein. Here the sample spans some 350,000 distinct CDR3 sequences, about 17% being singletons. With respect to this clonotype: Its cognate antigen is unknown. The junction differs from germline at one of its ends, possibly a read error.

V usage is TRBV28 and J usage is TRBJ2-7; the D is unclear. This receptor was obtained from an adult woman with stable Graves' hyperthyroidism. The sequencing input was peripheral blood. The CDR3 sequence: CASILDLGYEQYF. DNA of the CDR3: TGTGCCAGCATTTTAGATCTCGGCTACGAGCAGTACTTC.